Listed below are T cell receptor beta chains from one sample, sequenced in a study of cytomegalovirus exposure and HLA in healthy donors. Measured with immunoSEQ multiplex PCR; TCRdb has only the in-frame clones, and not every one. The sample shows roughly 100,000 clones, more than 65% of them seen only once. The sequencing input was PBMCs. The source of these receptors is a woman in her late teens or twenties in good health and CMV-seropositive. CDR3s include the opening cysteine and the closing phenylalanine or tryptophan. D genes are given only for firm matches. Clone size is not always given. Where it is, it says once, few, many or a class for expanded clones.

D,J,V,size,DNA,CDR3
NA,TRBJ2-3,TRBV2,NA,TGTGCCAGCAGTGCGGGGACTGGCACAGATACGCAGTATTTT,CASSAGTGTDTQYF
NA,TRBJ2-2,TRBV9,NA,TGTGCCAGCAGCGTTGGAGGGAACACCGGGGAGCTGTTTTTT,CASSVGGNTGELFF
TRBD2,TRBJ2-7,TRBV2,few,TGTGCCAGCAGGGAACAATCCCGGGTAGGGAGGGCCTACGAGCAGTACTTC,CASREQSRVGRAYEQYF
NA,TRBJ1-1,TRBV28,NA,TGTGCCAGCCGACCGTTTGGGCGGGGGCGAACTGAAGCTTTCTTT,CASRPFGRGRTEAFF
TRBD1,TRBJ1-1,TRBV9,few,TGTGCCAGCAGCGTCGGGGACAGTTCTGCAGCTTTCTTT,CASSVGDSSAAFF
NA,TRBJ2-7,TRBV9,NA,TGTGCCAGCAGCGGATCATACAGCTACGAGCAGTACTTC,CASSGSYSYEQYF
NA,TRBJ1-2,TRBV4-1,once,TGCGCCAGCAGCCAAGATCCCGCCGCCCCGTGGGGGGTTAACTATGGCTACACCTTC,CASSQDPAAPWGVNYGYTF
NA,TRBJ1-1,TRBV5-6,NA,TGTGCCAGCAGCTTGTTTTACAGCAAGAACACTGAAGCTTTCTTT,CASSLFYSKNTEAFF
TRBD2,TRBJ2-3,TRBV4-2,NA,TGTGCCAGCAGCCAAGATGATGGGGGTAGCGGGGCCGGGAGCACAGATACGCAGTATTTT,CASSQDDGGSGAGSTDTQYF
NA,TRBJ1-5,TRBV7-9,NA,TGTGCCAGCAGCTCCTCGATTCGGGGATACGGGGAGGAAGATCAGCCCCAGCATTTT,CASSSSIRGYGEEDQPQHF
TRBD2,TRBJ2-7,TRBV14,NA,TGTGCCAGCAGCCAAGTAGCGGGAGGTCCGACCTACGAGCAGTACTTC,CASSQVAGGPTYEQYF
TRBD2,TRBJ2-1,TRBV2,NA,TGTGCCAGCAGGCAGCGGGGGGCCTACAATGAGCAGTTCTTC,CASRQRGAYNEQFF
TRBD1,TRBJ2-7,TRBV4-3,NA,TGCGCCAGCAGCCGGGACAGGGGATTCTACGAGCAGTACTTC,CASSRDRGFYEQYF
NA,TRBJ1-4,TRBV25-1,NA,TGTGCCAGCAGTCTCCAGGGCACTAATGAAAAACTGTTTTTT,CASSLQGTNEKLFF
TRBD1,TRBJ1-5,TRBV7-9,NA,TGTGCCAGCAGCTTCGGAGCCGGGACAGGGGGTTTTGGGAATCAGCCCCAGCATTTT,CASSFGAGTGGFGNQPQHF
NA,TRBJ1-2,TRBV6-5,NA,TGTGCCAGCAGTCGCTTAGGGGCATACTATGGCTACACCTTC,CASSRLGAYYGYTF
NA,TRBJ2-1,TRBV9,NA,TGTGCCAGCAGCGAGGATCTAGCCGAGGATGAGCAGTTCTTC,CASSEDLAEDEQFF
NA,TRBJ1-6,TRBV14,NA,TGTGCCAGCCAGGAGGCGGCGGGAAATTCACCCCTCCACTTT,CASQEAAGNSPLHF
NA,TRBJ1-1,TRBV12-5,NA,TGTGCTAGTGCCGTGAATAGTGAAGCTTTCTTT,CASAVNSEAFF
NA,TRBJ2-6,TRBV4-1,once,TGCGCCAGCAGCCATGTGGGGGGGCCGTCTGGGGCCAACGTCCTGACTTTC,CASSHVGGPSGANVLTF
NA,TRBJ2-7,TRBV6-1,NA,TGTGCCAGCAGTGCCCTAGGGGGCGCGGGATCAGCCGAGCAGTACTTC,CASSALGGAGSAEQYF
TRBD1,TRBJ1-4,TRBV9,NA,TGTGCCAGCAGCCCTAGGCCCCAACAGGGGGAAAAACTGTTTTTT,CASSPRPQQGEKLFF
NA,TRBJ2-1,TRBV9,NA,TGTGCCAGCAGCGGGAGCTCCTACAATGAGCAGTTCTTC,CASSGSSYNEQFF
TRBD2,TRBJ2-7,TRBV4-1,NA,TGCGCCAGCAGCCGGCAGACTAGCGGGAGCTCCTACGAGCAGTACTTC,CASSRQTSGSSYEQYF
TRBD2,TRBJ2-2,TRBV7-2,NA,TGTGCCAGCAGCTTTGCTAGCGGGAGGTCGAACACCGGGGAGCTGTTTTTT,CASSFASGRSNTGELFF
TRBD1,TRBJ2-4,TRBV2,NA,TGTGCCAGCAGGTCGACAGGGTTAGAGGTCAAAAACATTCAGTACTTC,CASRSTGLEVKNIQYF
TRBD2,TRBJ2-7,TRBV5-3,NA,TGTGCCAGAAGCCCCCGGGGGGGGATCGCTTGCTACGAGCAGTACTTC,CARSPRGGIACYEQYF
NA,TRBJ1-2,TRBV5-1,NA,TGCGCCAGCAGCTTGCTCCGTCCCGGGTATGGCTACACCTTC,CASSLLRPGYGYTF
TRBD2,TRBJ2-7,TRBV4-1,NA,TGCGCCAGCAGCCAACTAGCGGGAGGAACGCAGTACTTC,CASSQLAGGTQYF
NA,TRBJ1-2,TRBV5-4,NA,TGTGCCAGCAGCTTGGGGGGAGAAGGCTACACCTTC,CASSLGGEGYTF
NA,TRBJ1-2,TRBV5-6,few,TGTGCCAGCAGCTTGCTCCTTGAGGGACTAAACTATGGCTACACCTTC,CASSLLLEGLNYGYTF
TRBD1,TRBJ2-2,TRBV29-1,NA,TGCAGCGTTGAAAGATGGGGACAGATCGCGAACACCGGGGAGCTGTTTTTT,CSVERWGQIANTGELFF
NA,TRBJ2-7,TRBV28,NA,TGTGCCAGCAGTTTATGGTCACAGTACTCCTACGAGCAGTACTTC,CASSLWSQYSYEQYF
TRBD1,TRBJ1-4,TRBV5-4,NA,TGTGCCAGCAGCTTGGGAGGGACAGAAGGTGAAAAACTGTTTTTT,CASSLGGTEGEKLFF
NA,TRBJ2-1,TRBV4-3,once,TGCGCCAGCAGCCAAAAACAGGGCCATGAGCAGTTCTTC,CASSQKQGHEQFF
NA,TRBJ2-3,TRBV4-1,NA,TGCGCCAGCAGCCAATTGGACATGATCAGCACAGATACGCAGTATTTT,CASSQLDMISTDTQYF
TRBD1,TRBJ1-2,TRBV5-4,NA,TGTGCCAGCAGCACTGGGGACAGCGAAAACTATGGCTACACCTTC,CASSTGDSENYGYTF
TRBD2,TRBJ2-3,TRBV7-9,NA,TGTGCCAGCAGCTTACTAGCGGGAGCTGCAGATACGCAGTATTTT,CASSLLAGAADTQYF
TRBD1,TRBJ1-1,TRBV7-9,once,TGTGCCAGCAGCCCGCAGGGGGGCACTGAAGCTTTCTTT,CASSPQGGTEAFF
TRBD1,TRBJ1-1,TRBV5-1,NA,TGCGCCAGCAGCCCTACAGGGGCTAGGAGGGGAAACACTGAAGCTTTCTTT,CASSPTGARRGNTEAFF
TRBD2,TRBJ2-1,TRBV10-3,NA,TGTGCCATCAGGTTGACTAGCGGGACTTCTGCCTCCTACAATGAGCAGTTCTTC,CAIRLTSGTSASYNEQFF
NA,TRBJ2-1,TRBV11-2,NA,TGTGCCAGCAGCTTACTGAGGGAGTCGAATGAGCAGTTCTTC,CASSLLRESNEQFF
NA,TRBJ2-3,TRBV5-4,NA,TGTGCCAGCAGCTTACTAGCCGCAGATACGCAGTATTTT,CASSLLAADTQYF
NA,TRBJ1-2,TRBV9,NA,TGTGCCAGCAGCGTAGGGACTTCTAACTATGGCTACACCTTC,CASSVGTSNYGYTF
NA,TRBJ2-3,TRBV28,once,TGTGCCATCGATCGATCAGGGGGCACAGATACGCAGTATTTT,CAIDRSGGTDTQYF
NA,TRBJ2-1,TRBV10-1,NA,TGCGCCAGCAGTGAGTCCTCCCCTGGGGGGAGCTCCTACAATGAGCAGTTCTTC,CASSESSPGGSSYNEQFF